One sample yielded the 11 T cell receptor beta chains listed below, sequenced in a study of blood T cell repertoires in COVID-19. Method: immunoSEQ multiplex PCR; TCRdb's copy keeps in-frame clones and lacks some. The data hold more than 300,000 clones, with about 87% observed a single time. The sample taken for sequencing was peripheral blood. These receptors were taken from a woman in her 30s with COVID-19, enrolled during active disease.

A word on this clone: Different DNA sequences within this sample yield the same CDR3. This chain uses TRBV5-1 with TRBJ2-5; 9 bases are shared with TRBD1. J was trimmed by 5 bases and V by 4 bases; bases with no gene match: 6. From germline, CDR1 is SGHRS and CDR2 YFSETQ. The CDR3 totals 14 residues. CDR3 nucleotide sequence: TGCGCCAGCAGCACGGGACAGGGACGGGAGACCCAGTACTTC. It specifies CASSTGQGRETQYF.

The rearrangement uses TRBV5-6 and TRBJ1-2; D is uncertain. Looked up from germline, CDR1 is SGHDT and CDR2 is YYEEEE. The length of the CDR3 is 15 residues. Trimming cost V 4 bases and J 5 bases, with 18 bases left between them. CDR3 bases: TGTGCCAGCAGCCCGACTGGGTTTAAGTCATATGGCTACACCTTC. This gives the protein CASSPTGFKSYGYTF.

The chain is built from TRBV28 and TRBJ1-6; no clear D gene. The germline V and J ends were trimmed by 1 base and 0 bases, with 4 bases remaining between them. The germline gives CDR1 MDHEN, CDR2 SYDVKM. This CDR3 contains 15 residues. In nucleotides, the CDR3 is TGTGCCAGCAGTTTATTTAGCTCCTATAATTCACCCCTCCACTTT. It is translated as CASSLFSSYNSPLHF.

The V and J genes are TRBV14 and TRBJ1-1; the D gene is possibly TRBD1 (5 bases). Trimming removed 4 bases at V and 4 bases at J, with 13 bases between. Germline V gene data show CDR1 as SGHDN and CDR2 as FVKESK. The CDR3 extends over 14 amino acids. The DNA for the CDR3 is TGTGCCAGCAGCCCTCTTTGGGGCGGCACTGAAGCTTTCTTT. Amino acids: CASSPLWGGTEAFF.

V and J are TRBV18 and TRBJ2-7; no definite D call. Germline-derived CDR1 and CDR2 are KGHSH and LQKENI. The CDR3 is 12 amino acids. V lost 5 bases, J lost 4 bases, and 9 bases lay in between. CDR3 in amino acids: CASSGMRYEQYF. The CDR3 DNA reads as TGTGCCAGCTCAGGAATGAGGTACGAGCAGTACTTC. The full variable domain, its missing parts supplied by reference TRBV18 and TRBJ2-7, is NAGVMQNPRHLVRRRGQEARLRCSPMKGHSHVYWYRQLPEEGLKFMVYLQKENIIDESGMPKERFSAEFPKEGPSILRIQQVVRGDSAAYFCASSGMRYEQYFGPGTRLTVT.

The DNA for the CDR3 is TGCGCCAGCACCTGGGGCAGGGCCCAGGGAGAGCAGTACTTC. Translating it yields CASTWGRAQGEQYF. The chain employs TRBV5-1 and TRBJ2-7; D perhaps matches TRBD1 (5 bases). The CDR3 is 14 residues long. Trimming removed 6 bases from V and 7 bases from J, with 20 bases in between. Germline CDR1 SGHRS, CDR2 YFSETQ.

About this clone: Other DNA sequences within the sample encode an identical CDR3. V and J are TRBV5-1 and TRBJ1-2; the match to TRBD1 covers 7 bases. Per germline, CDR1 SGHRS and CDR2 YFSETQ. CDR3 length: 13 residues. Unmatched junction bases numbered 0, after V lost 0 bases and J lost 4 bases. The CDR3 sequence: CASSLDRGYGYTF. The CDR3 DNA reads TGCGCCAGCAGCTTGGACAGGGGCTATGGCTACACCTTC.

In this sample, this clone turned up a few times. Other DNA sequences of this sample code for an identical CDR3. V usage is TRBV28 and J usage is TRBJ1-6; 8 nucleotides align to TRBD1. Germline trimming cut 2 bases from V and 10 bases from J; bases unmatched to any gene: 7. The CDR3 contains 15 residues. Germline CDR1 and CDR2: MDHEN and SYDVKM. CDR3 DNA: TGTGCCAGCAGTTTAGGACAGGGCTATAGATCACCCCTCCACTTT. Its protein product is CASSLGQGYRSPLHF.

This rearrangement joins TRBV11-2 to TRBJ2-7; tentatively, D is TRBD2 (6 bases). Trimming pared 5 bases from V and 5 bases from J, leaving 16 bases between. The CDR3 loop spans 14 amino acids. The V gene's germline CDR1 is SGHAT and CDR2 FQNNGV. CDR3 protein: CASSPGGWGNEQYF. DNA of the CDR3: TGTGCCAGCAGCCCTGGGGGGTGGGGAAACGAGCAGTACTTC.

CDR3 sequence: CASSSTGTAGVDTQYF. CDR3 nucleotides: TGTGCCAGCAGCTCGACAGGGACCGCCGGGGTAGATACGCAGTATTTT. This chain connects TRBV5-6 to TRBJ2-3; 7 positions match TRBD1. Per germline, CDR1 SGHDT and CDR2 YYEEEE. V was pared by 3 bases and J by 5 bases, with 12 bases of the junction left unmatched. This CDR3 spans 16 amino acids. The entire variable domain, with the rest obtained from reference TRBV5-6 and TRBJ2-3, is as follows: DAGVTQSPTHLIKTRGQQVTLRCSPKSGHDTVSWYQQALGQGPQFIFQYYEEEERQRGNFPDRFSGHQFPNYSSELNVNALLLGDSALYLCASSSTGTAGVDTQYFGPGTRLTVL.

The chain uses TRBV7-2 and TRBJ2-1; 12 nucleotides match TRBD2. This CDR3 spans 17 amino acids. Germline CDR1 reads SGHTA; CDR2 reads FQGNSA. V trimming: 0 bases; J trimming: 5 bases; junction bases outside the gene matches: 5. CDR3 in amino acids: CASSLARLAGADNEQFF. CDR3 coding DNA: TGTGCCAGCAGCTTAGCTAGACTAGCGGGAGCAGACAATGAGCAGTTCTTC.